A single sample gave rise to the 2 T cell receptor beta chains below, sequenced in a study of blood T cell repertoires in COVID-19. Using immunoSEQ multiplex PCR, the repertoire was profiled, and TCRdb retains in-frame clones only, with some absent. The sample carries 400,000 to 450,000 clones, around 90% recorded once. The sample consisted of peripheral blood. These receptors came from a young man with COVID-19, enrolled during active disease.

The chain combines TRBV6-1 with TRBJ2-5, with TRBD2 matching 11 bases. Germline loops: CDR1 MNHNS, CDR2 SASEGT. Trimming took 2 bases from V and 5 from J; bases not matched to a gene: 10. This CDR3 has 17 amino acids. The CDR3 spells CASSERLTSGMRETQYF. The CDR3 DNA follows: TGTGCCAGCAGTGAACGATTGACTAGCGGGATGCGGGAGACCCAGTACTTC.

This rearrangement joins TRBV30 to TRBJ2-5; TRBD2 matches at 11 bases. J was trimmed by 1 base and V by 3 bases; bases with no gene match: 1. This CDR3 contains 14 residues. Germline V gene sequence: CDR1 GTSNPN, CDR2 SVGIG (reference sequence). The CDR3 region is CAWRLAGAQETQYF. CDR3 DNA: TGTGCCTGGAGACTAGCGGGAGCCCAAGAGACCCAGTACTTC.